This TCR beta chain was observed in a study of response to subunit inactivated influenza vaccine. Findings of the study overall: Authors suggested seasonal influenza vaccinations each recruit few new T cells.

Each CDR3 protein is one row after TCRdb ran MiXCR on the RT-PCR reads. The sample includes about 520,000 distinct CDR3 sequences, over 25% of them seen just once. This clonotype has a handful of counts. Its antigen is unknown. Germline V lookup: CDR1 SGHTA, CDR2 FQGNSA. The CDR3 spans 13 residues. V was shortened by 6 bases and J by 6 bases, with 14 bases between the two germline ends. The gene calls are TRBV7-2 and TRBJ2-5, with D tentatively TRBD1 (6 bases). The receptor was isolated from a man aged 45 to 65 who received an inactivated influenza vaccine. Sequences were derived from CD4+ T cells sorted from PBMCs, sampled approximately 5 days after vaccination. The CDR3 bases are TGTGCCAGCAGTCCCGCCCAGGGGCAGACCCAGTACTTC. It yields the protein CASSPAQGQTQYF.